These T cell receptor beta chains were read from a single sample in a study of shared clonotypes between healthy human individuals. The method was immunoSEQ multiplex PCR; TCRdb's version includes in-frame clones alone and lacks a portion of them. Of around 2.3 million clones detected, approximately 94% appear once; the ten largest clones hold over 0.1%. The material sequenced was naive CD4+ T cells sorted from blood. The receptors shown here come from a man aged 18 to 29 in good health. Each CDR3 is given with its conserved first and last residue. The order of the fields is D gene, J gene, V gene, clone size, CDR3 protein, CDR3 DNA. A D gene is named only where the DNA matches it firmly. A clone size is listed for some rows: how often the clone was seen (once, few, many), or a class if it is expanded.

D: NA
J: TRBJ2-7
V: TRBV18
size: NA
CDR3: CASSLMDSYSYEQYF
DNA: TGTGCCAGCTCACTTATGGACAGTTACTCCTACGAGCAGTACTTC

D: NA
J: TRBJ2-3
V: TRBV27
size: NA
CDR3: CASSIADTQYF
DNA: TGTGCCAGCAGTATAGCAGATACGCAGTATTTT

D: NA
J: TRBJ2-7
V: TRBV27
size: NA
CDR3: CASSFGLAYEQYF
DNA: TGTGCCAGCAGTTTCGGACTGGCCTACGAGCAGTACTTC

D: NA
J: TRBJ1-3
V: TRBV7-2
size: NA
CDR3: CASSLAATGEPSGNTIYF
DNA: TGTGCCAGCAGCTTAGCCGCCACCGGGGAGCCATCTGGAAACACCATATATTTT

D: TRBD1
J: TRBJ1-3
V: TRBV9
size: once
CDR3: CASSVVTGDNSGNTIYF
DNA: TGTGCCAGCAGCGTAGTGACAGGGGATAACTCTGGAAACACCATATATTTT

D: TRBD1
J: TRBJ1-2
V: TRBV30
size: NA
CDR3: CAWSGTGYGYTF
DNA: TGTGCCTGGAGCGGGACAGGCTATGGCTACACCTTC

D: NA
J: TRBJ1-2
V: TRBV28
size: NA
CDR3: CASSPRDRDSYGYTF
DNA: TGTGCCAGCAGTCCCAGGGACCGAGACAGCTATGGCTACACCTTC

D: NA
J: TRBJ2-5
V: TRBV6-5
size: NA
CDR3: CASSSPGVETQYF
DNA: TGTGCCAGTAGCAGTCCGGGGGTAGAGACCCAGTACTTC

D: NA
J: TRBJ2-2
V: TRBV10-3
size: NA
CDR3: CAISERDTGELFF
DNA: TGTGCCATCAGTGAAAGGGACACCGGGGAGCTGTTTTTT

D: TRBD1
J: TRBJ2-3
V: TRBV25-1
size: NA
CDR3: CASSEPRGLWADTQYF
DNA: TGTGCCAGCAGTGAACCCAGGGGGTTATGGGCAGATACGCAGTATTTT

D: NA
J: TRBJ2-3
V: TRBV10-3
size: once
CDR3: CAISWGPASTDTQYF
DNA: TGTGCCATCAGTTGGGGCCCCGCTAGCACAGATACGCAGTATTTT

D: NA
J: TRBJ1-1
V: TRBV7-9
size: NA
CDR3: CASSLLEAFF
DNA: TGTGCCAGCAGCCTACTCGAAGCTTTCTTT

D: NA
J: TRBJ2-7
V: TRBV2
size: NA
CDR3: CASSEADVQYF
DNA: TGTGCCAGCAGTGAAGCCGACGTGCAGTACTTC

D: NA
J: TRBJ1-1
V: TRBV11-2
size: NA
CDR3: CASSLSGGITEAFF
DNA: TGTGCCAGCAGCCTTAGCGGCGGGATCACTGAAGCTTTCTTT

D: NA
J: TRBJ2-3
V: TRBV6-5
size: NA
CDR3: CATMSGYTDTQYF
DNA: TGTGCCACTATGAGCGGTTACACAGATACGCAGTATTTT

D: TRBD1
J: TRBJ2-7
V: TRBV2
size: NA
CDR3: CASSGQTGTGGRSLIYEQYF
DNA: TGTGCCAGCAGTGGCCAGACCGGGACAGGGGGCCGATCCCTTATCTACGAGCAGTACTTC

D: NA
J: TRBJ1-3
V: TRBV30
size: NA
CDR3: CAWSRGNTIYF
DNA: TGTGCCTGGAGTAGGGGAAACACCATATATTTT

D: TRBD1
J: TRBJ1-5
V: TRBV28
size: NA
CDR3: CASSFGTGSNQPQHF
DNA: TGTGCCAGCAGTTTCGGGACAGGGAGCAATCAGCCCCAGCATTTT

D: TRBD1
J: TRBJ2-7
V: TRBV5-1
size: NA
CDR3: CASSYGTDSYEQYF
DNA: TGCGCCAGCAGCTACGGGACAGACTCCTACGAGCAGTACTTC

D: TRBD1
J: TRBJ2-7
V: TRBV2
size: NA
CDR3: CASSPTGVVSYEQYF
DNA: TGTGCCAGCAGCCCCACAGGGGTGGTTTCCTACGAGCAGTACTTC